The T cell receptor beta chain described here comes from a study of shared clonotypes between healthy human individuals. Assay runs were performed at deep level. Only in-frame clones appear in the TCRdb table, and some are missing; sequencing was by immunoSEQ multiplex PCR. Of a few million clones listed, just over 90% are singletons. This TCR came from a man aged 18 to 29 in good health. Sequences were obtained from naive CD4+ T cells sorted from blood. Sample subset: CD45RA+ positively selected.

The CDR3 bases are TGTGCCAGCAGCGCCAGACAGGGGGGGGAGACCCAGTACTTC. As protein: CASSARQGGETQYF. The chain joins TRBV7-6 to TRBJ2-5; 9 bases match TRBD1. The junction had 6 bases not matched to a gene; V was cut back by 5 bases and J by 5 bases. The CDR3 has 14 residues. Germline V gives CDR1 SGHVS, CDR2 FNYEAQ.